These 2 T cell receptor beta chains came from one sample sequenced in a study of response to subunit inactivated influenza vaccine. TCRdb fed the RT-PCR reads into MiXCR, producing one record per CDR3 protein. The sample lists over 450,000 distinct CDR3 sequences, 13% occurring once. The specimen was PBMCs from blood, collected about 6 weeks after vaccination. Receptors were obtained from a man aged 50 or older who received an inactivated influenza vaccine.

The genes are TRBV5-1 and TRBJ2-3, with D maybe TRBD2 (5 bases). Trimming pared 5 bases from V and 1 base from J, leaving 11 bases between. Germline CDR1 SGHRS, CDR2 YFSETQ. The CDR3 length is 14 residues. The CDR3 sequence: CASRGGPGTDTQYF. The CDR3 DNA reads TGCGCCAGCAGAGGAGGACCTGGCACAGATACGCAGTATTTT.

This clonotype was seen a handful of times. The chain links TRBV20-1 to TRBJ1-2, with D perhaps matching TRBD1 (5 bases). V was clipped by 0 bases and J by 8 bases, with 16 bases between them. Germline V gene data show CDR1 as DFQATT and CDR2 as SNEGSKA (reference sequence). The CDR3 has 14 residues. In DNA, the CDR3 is TGCAGTGCTAGAGATACCGGGACGACCAGGGGCTACACCTTC. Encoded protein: CSARDTGTTRGYTF.